These 28 T cell receptor beta chains originate from one sample sequenced in a study of cytomegalovirus exposure and HLA in healthy donors. 13 Jbeta primers and 60 Vbeta primers were used for the PCR. The protocol was immunoSEQ multiplex PCR, while the TCRdb copy is restricted to in-frame clones and leaves out a portion. The sample carries around 230,000 clones, 78% recorded once. Sequencing was performed on PBMCs. The source is a boy younger than 18 in good health and CMV-seronegative.

This sequence joins TRBV19 and TRBJ1-5; no clear D gene. Trimming removed 3 bases at V and 1 base at J, with 10 bases between. Looked up from germline, CDR1 is LNHDA and CDR2 is SQIVND (reference sequence). The CDR3 extends over 15 amino acids. The CDR3 sequence is CASSISTVSNQPQHF. The CDR3 DNA reads TGTGCCAGTAGTATCTCCACAGTAAGCAATCAGCCCCAGCATTTT.

The chain links TRBV10-2 to TRBJ2-3; TRBD1 matches at 9 bases. Germline CDR1 is WSHSY and CDR2 is SAAADI. J lost 4 bases, V lost 5 bases, and 13 bases had no gene match. The CDR3 spans 17 residues. DNA for the CDR3: TGCGCCAGCAGTCGGGACAGGGTGTTTTCCGTATCAGATACGCAGTATTTT. Translated, it gives CASSRDRVFSVSDTQYF.

The V call is TRBV20-1, the J call TRBJ2-7; a weak D match, TRBD1 (5 bases). The CDR3 is 11 residues long. The V and J ends lost 3 bases and 6 bases respectively, with 9 bases between them. The germline gives CDR1 DFQATT, CDR2 SNEGSKA (reference sequence). Written as DNA, the CDR3 is TGCAGTGCTAGTACAGGTGGCGAGCAGTACTTC. This gives the protein CSASTGGEQYF.

The V and J genes are TRBV5-1 and TRBJ2-3; 7 nucleotides match TRBD1. Germline V gene lookup returns CDR1 SGHRS and CDR2 YFSETQ. The CDR3 spans 16 residues. V shed 0 bases, J shed 3 bases, and the junction held 7 bases outside the gene matches. The CDR3 nucleotides read TGCGCCAGCAGCTTGGGACAGGGCGGACGTACAGATACGCAGTATTTT. Protein product: CASSLGQGGRTDTQYF.

The chain recombines TRBV13 with TRBJ2-5, with TRBD2 as a possible D gene (5 bases). V lost 6 bases to trimming and J lost 1 base, with 15 bases between them. The CDR3 is 15 residues long. Per the germline V gene, CDR1 is PRHDT and CDR2 is FYEKMQ (reference sequence). CDR3 DNA: TGTGCCAGCAGTTCTACTAGGACCGGCCAAGAGACCCAGTACTTC. The encoded protein is CASSSTRTGQETQYF.

V gene TRBV27 combines with J gene TRBJ2-7; 7 positions match TRBD1. Germline V gene lookup returns CDR1 MNHEY and CDR2 SMNVEV (reference sequence). This CDR3 region has 16 residues. V was clipped by 4 bases and J by 0 bases; unmatched bases: 9. The CDR3 DNA reads as TGTGCCAGCAGTTCCAACAGGGGCCCAAGCTCCTACGAGCAGTACTTC. This translates into CASSSNRGPSSYEQYF.

The chain uses TRBV27 and TRBJ2-7, with TRBD2 identical over 14 bases. The CDR3 consists of 14 residues. Unmatched junction bases numbered 6, after V lost 8 bases and J lost 6 bases. Germline V lookup: CDR1 MNHEY, CDR2 SMNVEV (reference sequence). The DNA of the CDR3 is TGTGCCAGCTCGGGACTAGCGGGAGCGAGCGAGCAGTACTTC. Protein sequence: CASSGLAGASEQYF.

CDR3 nucleotide sequence: TGTGCCAGCTCACCATTAACGGGGTCTGGGACTCTCACTGAAGCTTTCTTT. Protein: CASSPLTGSGTLTEAFF. This sequence joins TRBV18 and TRBJ1-1, with D possibly TRBD1 on 5 matching bases. Trimming took 2 bases from V and 4 from J, leaving 20 bases between them. This CDR3 has 17 residues. Germline lookup yields CDR1 KGHSH and CDR2 LQKENI.

This chain connects TRBV6-1 to TRBJ1-2; the D is unclear. V lost 2 bases to trimming and J lost 2 bases, with 6 bases between them. Germline V lookup: CDR1 MNHNS, CDR2 SASEGT. The CDR3 sequence is 13 residues long. As DNA, the CDR3 is TGTGCCAGCAGTGAACGGGAAAACTATGGCTACACCTTC. It codes for CASSERENYGYTF.

The CDR3 loop is CASSLGPTRDRGLEQYF. CDR3 sequence (DNA): TGTGCCAGCAGCTTAGGCCCAACCCGGGACAGGGGCCTCGAGCAGTACTTC. The genes are TRBV4-2 and TRBJ2-7, with 10 bases lining up with TRBD1. This CDR3 is built from 17 residues. V lost 5 bases, J lost 6 bases, and 16 bases stayed unmatched. In germline, CDR1 is LGHNA, CDR2 YNFKEQ.

The V call is TRBV5-8, the J call TRBJ1-5, with a weak D call TRBD1 (5 bases). The CDR3 sequence is 17 residues long. Germline lookup yields CDR1 SGHTS and CDR2 YDEGEE. Trimming pared 0 bases from V and 1 base from J, leaving 14 bases between. CDR3 region: CASSLDSGYLSNQPQHF. The CDR3 DNA sequence: TGTGCCAGCAGCTTGGATTCAGGGTACCTCAGCAATCAGCCCCAGCATTTT.

The chain employs TRBV7-6 and TRBJ1-3; perhaps TRBD1 as D (6 bases). Trimming took 2 bases from V and 5 from J, leaving 13 bases between them. Germline V CDR1 and CDR2: SGHVS, FNYEAQ. The CDR3 sequence is 15 residues long. CDR3 DNA: TGTGCCAGCAGCTTAACTGGCGGGGGGCGAAACACCATATATTTT. It specifies CASSLTGGGRNTIYF.

V is TRBV7-6 and J is TRBJ2-5, with 8 nucleotides matching TRBD1. This CDR3 has 15 residues. V lost 1 base and J lost 4; bases outside the gene matches: 5. The germline V gene has CDR1 SGHVS and CDR2 FNYEAQ. The CDR3, as DNA: TGTGCCAGCAGCTTAGAGGCTACAGGGGGAGAGACCCAGTACTTC. It encodes CASSLEATGGETQYF.

The chain employs TRBV11-3 and TRBJ1-2; no clear D gene. The CDR3 sequence is 14 residues long. The ends were cut back, 5 bases at V and 3 bases at J, with 13 bases in the middle. Germline CDR1 SGHNT, CDR2 YENEEA. The CDR3 protein is CASSQRTGDYGYTF. The CDR3, as DNA: TGTGCCAGCAGCCAGCGGACGGGCGACTATGGCTACACCTTC. The full variable domain, completed using reference TRBV11-3 and TRBJ1-2, is EAGVVQSPRYKIIEKKQPVAFWCNPISGHNTLYWYLQNLGQGPELLIRYENEEAVDDSQLPKDRFSAERLKGVDSTLKIQPAELGDSAVYLCASSQRTGDYGYTFGSGTRLTVV.

J is TRBJ1-1 and V is TRBV19; D is uncertain. V lost 6 bases and J lost 1, with 12 bases in between. CDR3 length equals 14 residues. CDR1 LNHDA and CDR2 SQIVND come from the germline V gene (reference sequence). Written as DNA, the CDR3 is TGTGCCAGTAGGATTAACAGCGGGAACACTGAAGCTTTCTTT. Protein product: CASRINSGNTEAFF.

This rearrangement joins TRBV30 to TRBJ2-7; 7 bases are a match to TRBD1. CDR1 is GTSNPN, CDR2 SVGIG, per germline (reference sequence). The CDR3 loop spans 12 amino acids. V shed 7 bases, J shed 3 bases, and the junction held 6 bases outside the gene matches. CDR3 residues: CALRDSYYEQYF. The CDR3 nucleotides read TGTGCCTTACGGGACAGCTACTACGAGCAGTACTTC.

The gene calls are TRBV2 and TRBJ2-5; 8 bases are a match to TRBD1. Germline CDR1 and CDR2: SNHLY and FYNNEI. The CDR3 extends over 14 amino acids. The junction had 11 bases not matched to a gene; V was cut back by 10 bases and J by 4 bases. The CDR3 DNA follows: TGTGCCACCCGCCGATTACAGGGGGGAGAGACCCAGTACTTC. It is translated as CATRRLQGGETQYF.

V usage is TRBV18 and J usage is TRBJ1-1, with D unresolved. This CDR3 has 13 amino acids. Germline loops: CDR1 KGHSH, CDR2 LQKENI. V was trimmed by 3 bases and J by 2 bases, leaving 7 bases between them. CDR3 DNA sequence: TGTGCCAGCTCACCGCGGGCTAACACTGAAGCTTTCTTT. This translates into CASSPRANTEAFF.

The gene calls are TRBV5-1 and TRBJ1-2, with D possibly matching TRBD1 (6 bases). This CDR3 has 16 residues. Germline V gene lookup returns CDR1 SGHRS and CDR2 YFSETQ. V shed 4 bases and J shed 4 bases, with 20 bases lying between them. The CDR3 nucleotides are TGCGCCAGCAGCGCCACCGGGACATCTATAATCTATGGCTACACCTTC. It encodes CASSATGTSIIYGYTF.

This rearrangement joins TRBV11-2 to TRBJ1-5; no reliable D call. CDR1 is SGHAT, CDR2 FQNNGV, per germline. The CDR3 is made up of 16 amino acids. Trimming took 1 base from V and 3 from J, leaving 13 bases between them. The CDR3 protein is CASSLGGGHNNQPQHF. The CDR3 DNA follows: TGTGCCAGCAGCTTAGGGGGAGGGCACAACAATCAGCCCCAGCATTTT.

J is TRBJ2-1 and V is TRBV11-2; no reliable D call. CDR3 size: 11 residues. Germline CDR1 is SGHAT and CDR2 is FQNNGV. Trimming left V 3 bases short and J 8 bases short, with 5 bases between. CDR3 sequence (DNA): TGTGCCAGCAGCTTTAGCTATGAGCAGTTCTTC. Its translation: CASSFSYEQFF. Drawing the rest from reference TRBV11-2 and TRBJ2-1, the complete variable domain is EAGVAQSPRYKIIEKRQSVAFWCNPISGHATLYWYQQILGQGPKLLIQFQNNGVVDDSQLPKDRFSAERLKGVDSTLKIQPAKLEDSAVYLCASSFSYEQFFGPGTRLTVL.

This clone was detected only once. This chain uses TRBV11-1 with TRBJ2-3; TRBD1 might be the D (6 bases). Trimming removed 2 bases from V and 0 bases from J, with 15 bases in between. Germline loops: CDR1 SGHAT, CDR2 FQDESV (reference sequence). The CDR3 covers 17 residues. CDR3 loop: CASSLYPTGWSTDTQYF. CDR3 sequence (DNA): TGTGCCAGCAGCTTATACCCAACAGGGTGGAGCACAGATACGCAGTATTTT.

The gene calls are TRBV5-6 and TRBJ2-1, with D perhaps matching TRBD2 (5 bases). The CDR3 extends over 16 amino acids. V lost 4 bases to trimming and J lost 7 bases, with 21 bases between them. The germline V gene encodes CDR1 SGHDT and CDR2 YYEEEE. DNA for the CDR3: TGTGCCAGCAGCAGGACTCCTCACGGGGTCCTAAATGAGCAGTTCTTC. Its protein product is CASSRTPHGVLNEQFF.

CDR3 protein: CASSRQGSNEQFF. CDR3 nucleotide sequence: TGCGCCAGCAGTCGACAGGGCAGCAATGAGCAGTTCTTC. The chain joins TRBV4-1 to TRBJ2-1; 7 bases agree with TRBD1. Germline values: CDR1 MGHRA, CDR2 YSYEKL. The CDR3 covers 13 residues. With V trimmed by 6 bases and J by 6 bases, 5 bases remained unmatched.

The CDR3 is CASRTSSRNEKLFF. In nucleotides, the CDR3 is TGTGCCAGCAGGACTTCTTCACGGAACGAAAAACTGTTTTTT. J is TRBJ1-4 and V is TRBV2; D ambiguous. The germline CDR1 and CDR2 sequences are SNHLY and FYNNEI. CDR3 length equals 14 residues. Between the trimmed V and J ends, which lost 6 bases and 8 bases, there was a span of 16 bases.

This chain uses TRBV5-1 with TRBJ2-7; 8 bases fit TRBD2. The CDR3 spans 15 residues. With 4 bases clipped from V and 3 bases from J, the junction kept 9 bases outside the gene matches. Germline V gene sequence: CDR1 SGHRS, CDR2 YFSETQ. The CDR3 protein is CASSIHLAGSYEQYF. CDR3 sequence (DNA): TGCGCCAGCAGCATCCACTTAGCGGGGAGCTACGAGCAGTACTTC.

This clone has only one observation. The CDR3 DNA reads as TGTGCCAGCAGAAACAGGGGGCTTTACACTGAAGCTTTCTTT. Translated: CASRNRGLYTEAFF. This rearrangement joins TRBV28 to TRBJ1-1, with 9 bases aligning to TRBD1. Germline CDR1 and CDR2: MDHEN and SYDVKM. The CDR3 covers 14 residues. Unmatched junction bases numbered 5, after V lost 6 bases and J lost 3 bases.

This sequence joins TRBV12-2 and TRBJ2-2; the table assigns TRBD2, which was not confirmed against the DNA. TRBV12-2 is assigned pseudogene status. The CDR3 runs to 18 residues. CDR3 in DNA: TGTGCAAGTCGCTTAGCCAATGGACTAGCGGGAGACACCGGGGAGCTGTTTTTT. Its protein product is CASRLANGLAGDTGELFF.